In its sample, the clone carrying this T cell receptor (beta chain) was seen many times. Its matching antigen is unknown. The data were obtained in a study of T cells in Graves' hyperthyroidism and ophthalmopathy. Study results and limitations: Researchers found most expanded thyroid clonotypes above 0.001 in blood as well.

Patients between 18 and 65 years old had hyperthyroidism, newly diagnosed and lasting under 2 months. Clinical symptoms, serum thyroxine and TRAb, thyroid ultrasound and orbital computed tomography together formed the diagnostic basis. Using RNA transcripts as the source, TCR beta CDR3 regions were amplified. With the HTBI primer set, the TCR CDR3 went through a first round of RT-PCR. One entry per CDR3 protein results from TCRdb running MiXCR on the multiplex PCR reads. The top ten hold 25% to 30% of the sample, which has more than 150,000 distinct CDR3 sequences, over 15% seen once. The sequence derives from a woman between 45 and 65 years old with Graves' hyperthyroidism. The source material was blood.

The DNA for the CDR3 is TGTGCCAGCAGCCAAGACTTTATAGCGCAGTATTTT. It codes for CASSQDFIAQYF. The rearrangement uses TRBV14 and TRBJ2-3; D call uncertain. Germline values: CDR1 SGHDN, CDR2 FVKESK. V lost 0 bases and J 10 bases, leaving 8 bases between the germline ends. This CDR3 spans 12 amino acids.